This T cell receptor (beta chain) stems from a study of blood T cell repertoires in COVID-19. Turning to the study itself: Sample material is recorded as cDNA or gDNA derived from T cells, B-cell-depleted T cells, or PBMCs.

In the original processing: The assay estimated nucleated cells by amplifying reference gene primers. Repertoires were generated with immunoSEQ multiplex PCR, while TCRdb's copy carries only in-frame clones and drops some. V, J and clone size were drawn from that table, and D and trimming were deduced from the DNA. The sample has about 480,000 clones; about 91% are singletons. CDR3 length: 12 amino acids. The germline gives CDR1 GTSNPN, CDR2 SVGIG (reference sequence). V was pared by 4 bases and J by 5 bases, with 11 bases between. The sequenced material came from peripheral blood. This TCR came from a woman aged 45-59 years with COVID-19, enrolled during active disease. V gene TRBV30 combines with J gene TRBJ1-2, with D possibly matching TRBD1 (5 bases). CDR3 sequence reads: CAWTETEYGYTF. Here the CDR3 DNA reads TGTGCCTGGACCGAGACAGAGTATGGCTACACCTTC.